These 2 T cell receptor beta chains share one sample of origin, sequenced in a study of blood T cell repertoires in COVID-19. Only in-frame clones appear in the TCRdb table, and some are missing; sequencing was by immunoSEQ multiplex PCR. The data contain about 110,000 clones, approximately 80% of them seen just once; the ten biggest clones take up 6.2%. The specimen sequenced was peripheral blood. These receptors all stem from an elderly man with COVID-19, enrolled during active disease.

The chain recombines TRBV7-9 with TRBJ2-1, with 10 bases identical to TRBD2. CDR1 SEHNR and CDR2 FQNEAQ come from the germline V gene (reference sequence). Trimming took 0 bases from V and 2 from J; bases not matched to a gene: 4. The CDR3 totals 17 residues. The CDR3, as DNA: TGTGCCAGCAGCTTAGCCGAACTAGCGGGAACCTACAATGAGCAGTTCTTC. Residues: CASSLAELAGTYNEQFF.

V and J are TRBV19 and TRBJ2-4; 9 nucleotides agree with TRBD2. The V segment lost 5 bases and the J segment 6 bases; nucleotides outside the gene matches: 8. The CDR3 is made up of 15 amino acids. The germline V gene encodes CDR1 LNHDA and CDR2 SQIVND (reference sequence). The CDR3 sequence is CASSRAGGPVNIQYF. In DNA, the CDR3 is TGTGCCAGTAGTCGGGCGGGAGGGCCGGTAAACATTCAGTACTTC.